This T cell receptor beta chain is from a study of CD8 T cells in Susac syndrome. After extraction with the RNeasy kit, about 0.45 to 1 ug of the RNA was reverse transcribed using random hexamers. The immunoSEQ assay covered 54 Vbeta and 13 Jbeta segments for CDR3. TCRdb analysed the immunoSEQ multiplex PCR reads with MiXCR anew, one entry per CDR3 protein. Among fewer than 85,000 distinct CDR3 sequences listed, about 95% were seen once. CD8+ and CD4+ T cells were negatively isolated; TEMRA cells were FACS-enriched. Sequencing was performed on CD8+ T cells from PBMCs. The sequence derives from a human donor with multiple sclerosis.

The CDR3, as DNA: TGTGCCAGCAGCTTATCTCGGGACAGGGCCTCTGGGGCCAACGTCCTGACTTTC. Its translation is CASSLSRDRASGANVLTF. This sequence joins TRBV7-6 and TRBJ2-6, with 9 bases lining up with TRBD1. Trimming took 2 bases from V and 0 from J; bases not matched to a gene: 5. The CDR3 spans 18 residues. Germline CDR1 reads SGHVS; CDR2 reads FNYEAQ.